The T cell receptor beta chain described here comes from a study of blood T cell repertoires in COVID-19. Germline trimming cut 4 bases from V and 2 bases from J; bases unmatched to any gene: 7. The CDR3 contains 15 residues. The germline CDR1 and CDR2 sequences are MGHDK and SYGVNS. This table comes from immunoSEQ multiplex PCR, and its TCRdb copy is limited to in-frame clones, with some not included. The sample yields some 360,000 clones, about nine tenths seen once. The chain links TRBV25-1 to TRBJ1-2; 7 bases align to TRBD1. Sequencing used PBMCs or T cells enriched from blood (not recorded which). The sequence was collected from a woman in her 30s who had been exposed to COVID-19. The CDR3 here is CASSADRVANYGYTF. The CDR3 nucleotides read TGTGCCAGCAGTGCAGACAGGGTCGCCAACTATGGCTACACCTTC.